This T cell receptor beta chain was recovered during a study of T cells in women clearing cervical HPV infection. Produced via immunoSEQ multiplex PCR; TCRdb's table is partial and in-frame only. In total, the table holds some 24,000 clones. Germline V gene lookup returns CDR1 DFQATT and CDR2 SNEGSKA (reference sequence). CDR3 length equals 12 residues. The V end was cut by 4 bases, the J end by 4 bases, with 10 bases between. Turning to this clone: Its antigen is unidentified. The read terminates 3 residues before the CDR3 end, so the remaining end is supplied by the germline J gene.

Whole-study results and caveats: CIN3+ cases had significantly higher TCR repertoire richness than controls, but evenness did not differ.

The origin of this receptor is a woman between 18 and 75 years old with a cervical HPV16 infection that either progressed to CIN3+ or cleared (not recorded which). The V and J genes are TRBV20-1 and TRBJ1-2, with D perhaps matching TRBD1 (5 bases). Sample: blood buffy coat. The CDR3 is CSAKGAVYGYTF. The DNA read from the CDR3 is TGCAGTGCTAAAGGGGCTGTCTATGGC.